These 15 T cell receptor beta chains were all obtained from the same sample, sequenced in a study of T-cell reconstitution after alpha-beta-depleted transplantation in children. As it was prepared, the TCRbeta library received unique molecular identifiers. TCRdb analysed the PCR reads with MiXCR anew, one entry per CDR3 protein. Altogether a few hundred thousand distinct CDR3 sequences are present, about 16% being singletons, with the ten largest covering 2.5% to 4%. The source material was PBMCs from the stem cell graft donor, sampled from the stem cell graft. These receptors came from a human donor who donated a stem cell graft to a child with acute lymphoblastic leukemia.

This clonotype was observed many times. The chain employs TRBV5-1 and TRBJ1-1; unclear D gene. The CDR3 is 13 residues long. The V and J ends lost 0 bases and 5 bases respectively, with 8 bases between them. CDR1 is SGHRS, CDR2 YFSETQ, per germline. CDR3 DNA: TGCGCCAGCAGCTTGGTACCGGGTACTGAAGCTTTCTTT. Translating it yields CASSLVPGTEAFF.

The genes are TRBV27 and TRBJ1-2; D perhaps matches TRBD1 (5 bases). This CDR3 spans 15 amino acids. V lost 3 bases to trimming and J lost 8 bases, with 19 bases between them. Germline CDR1 is MNHEY and CDR2 is SMNVEV (reference sequence). The CDR3 nucleotides read TGTGCCAGCAGTTTTGGGGGAGGGGAGGTCCACGGCTACACCTTC. Translating it yields CASSFGGGEVHGYTF.

The V call is TRBV5-1, the J call TRBJ2-7, with a possible D match to TRBD1 (6 bases). Germline V lookup: CDR1 SGHRS, CDR2 YFSETQ. Trimming took off 2 bases at V and 0 bases at J, with 18 bases between the two ends. This CDR3 region has 17 residues. The CDR3: CASSFGGVMDSSYEQYF. The CDR3 DNA follows: TGCGCCAGCAGCTTTGGGGGCGTTATGGACAGCTCCTACGAGCAGTACTTC.

The CDR3 DNA reads TGTGCCAGCATCGGGATCGATATACGGACGATGAACACTGAAGCTTTCTTT. Translated, it gives CASIGIDIRTMNTEAFF. The chain joins TRBV27 to TRBJ1-1; no clear D gene. Per the germline V gene, CDR1 is MNHEY and CDR2 is SMNVEV (reference sequence). This CDR3 is 17 amino acids long. Deletions cut 7 bases from V and 0 bases from J, with 21 bases between.

CDR3 sequence (DNA): TGCAGTGCCGCAACCCCAGAAAATAGCTATGGCTACACCTTC. Protein: CSAATPENSYGYTF. The chain is built from TRBV20-1 and TRBJ1-2; D is ambiguous. The CDR3 runs to 14 residues. Trimming removed 6 bases at V and 4 bases at J, with 18 bases between. CDR1 is DFQATT and CDR2 is SNEGSKA in the germline V gene (reference sequence).

The chain has TRBV6-5 and TRBJ2-1; D is unclear. The germline V gene encodes CDR1 MNHEY and CDR2 SVGAGI. This CDR3 is built from 14 residues. V lost 2 bases and J 8 bases, leaving 13 bases between the germline ends. The CDR3 DNA follows: TGTGCCAGCAGTTACGGGCTTAGCTCGGATGAGCAGTTCTTC. It codes for CASSYGLSSDEQFF.

This clonotype was picked up a small number of times. The chain couples TRBV6-2 or TRBV6-3 to TRBJ1-1; no definite D call. Per germline, CDR1 MNHEY and CDR2 SVGEGT. The CDR3 extends over 13 amino acids. V shed 2 bases and J shed 1 base, with 5 bases lying between them. CDR3 amino acids: CASSYEWNTEAFF. The CDR3 DNA reads TGTGCCAGCAGTTACGAATGGAACACTGAAGCTTTCTTT.

This clonotype was detected a few times. CDR3 nucleotide sequence: TGTGCCAGTCATATAACAGGGTACAATGAGCAGTTCTTC. Amino acids: CASHITGYNEQFF. J is TRBJ2-1 and V is TRBV2, with D possibly matching TRBD1 (6 bases). Trimming pared 9 bases from V and 4 bases from J, leaving 13 bases between. The CDR3 loop spans 13 amino acids. Germline V gives CDR1 SNHLY, CDR2 FYNNEI.

The rearrangement joins TRBV18 to TRBJ1-2; no clear D gene. Trimming stripped 1 base from V and 7 bases from J, with 13 bases between. CDR3 size: 14 residues. The germline V gene has CDR1 KGHSH and CDR2 LQKENI. CDR3 nucleotide sequence: TGTGCCAGCTCACCACAGGACCTCCCCGGTGGCTACACCTTC. This translates into CASSPQDLPGGYTF.

The rearrangement joins TRBV19 to TRBJ2-1, with TRBD1 as a possible D gene (6 bases). Trimming stripped 3 bases from V and 5 bases from J, with 8 bases between. CDR3 length: 13 residues. The germline gives CDR1 LNHDA, CDR2 SQIVND (reference sequence). In nucleotides, the CDR3 is TGTGCCAGTAGTATTCAGGGGAACAATGAGCAGTTCTTC. Residues: CASSIQGNNEQFF.

This clonotype was observed a few times. The chain has TRBV9 and TRBJ2-7; D unclear. Trimming stripped 2 bases from V and 7 bases from J, with 22 bases between. Germline loops: CDR1 SGDLS, CDR2 YYNGEE. This CDR3 region has 16 residues. Written as DNA, the CDR3 is TGTGCCAGCAGCGTCTCCTCTCACGGGCACAGCGCGGAGCAGTACTTC. Its translation: CASSVSSHGHSAEQYF.

V gene TRBV7-8 combines with J gene TRBJ2-7, with D maybe TRBD1 (5 bases). The germline CDR1 and CDR2 sequences are SGHVS and FQNEAQ. V lost 5 bases and J 2 bases, leaving 16 bases between the germline ends. There are 15 residues in the CDR3. The CDR3, as DNA: TGTGCCAGCAGCCCGGACATAACAGGAGCCTACGAGCAGTACTTC. This sequence encodes CASSPDITGAYEQYF.

The J gene is TRBJ2-1, the V gene TRBV7-9; no definite D call. CDR1 and CDR2 (germline): SEHNR, FQNEAQ (reference sequence). This CDR3 is 15 amino acids long. Trimming took 2 bases from V and 4 from J, leaving 12 bases between them. The CDR3 nucleotides are TGTGCCAGCAGCTTACGGGTTAACCGTTACAATGAGCAGTTCTTC. This translates into CASSLRVNRYNEQFF. Full variable domain (outside the CDR3, taken from reference TRBV7-9 and TRBJ2-1): DTGVSQNPRHKITKRGQNVTFRCDPISEHNRLYWYRQTLGQGPEFLTYFQNEAQLEKSRLLSDRFSAERPKGSFSTLEIQRTEQGDSAMYLCASSLRVNRYNEQFFGPGTRLTVL.

The chain carries TRBV15 and TRBJ2-7; no clear D gene. CDR1 is LNHNV and CDR2 is YYDKDF in the germline V gene (reference sequence). This CDR3 contains 14 residues. The V and J ends lost 0 bases and 0 bases respectively, with 6 bases between them. The CDR3 spells CATSRDRTSYEQYF. DNA of the CDR3: TGTGCCACCAGCAGAGATCGGACCTCCTACGAGCAGTACTTC.

The chain employs TRBV11-2 and TRBJ2-1, with D maybe TRBD2 (6 bases). CDR3 size: 16 residues. Germline CDR1 reads SGHAT; CDR2 reads FQNNGV. Trimming shortened V by 4 bases and J by 1 base, and 14 bases separated the two germline ends. CDR3 sequence (DNA): TGTGCCAGCAGCTGGCCGCGGGGAGAGTCCTACAATGAGCAGTTCTTC. Translated: CASSWPRGESYNEQFF. Supplemented by reference TRBV11-2 and TRBJ2-1, the full variable domain reads EAGVAQSPRYKIIEKRQSVAFWCNPISGHATLYWYQQILGQGPKLLIQFQNNGVVDDSQLPKDRFSAERLKGVDSTLKIQPAKLEDSAVYLCASSWPRGESYNEQFFGPGTRLTVL.